This T cell receptor beta chain was sequenced in a study of T cells after yellow fever vaccination. Findings of the study overall: Post-booster repertoires again held most primary-vaccination clones (approximately 96% CD4, about 88% CD8). Across the CD4 and CD8 compartments, a small share of clonotypes was present in both. Weaker, the secondary response peaked sooner, at day 5 versus 15.

About this clonotype itself: Its target is not known.

V was shortened by 3 bases and J by 7 bases, with 11 bases between the two germline ends. The CDR3 is made up of 13 amino acids. Germline V lookup: CDR1 SGDLS, CDR2 YYNGEE. Production of TCR cDNA was by 5'RACE template switching, which also added a universal primer site and UMIs. TCRdb reprocessed the 5' RACE reads via MiXCR and lists one record per CDR3 protein. The repertoire holds around 68,000 distinct CDR3 sequences, with under 9.5% as singletons. The sequence was obtained from a man between 18 and 35 years old who received the YFV17D yellow fever vaccine. V and J are TRBV9 and TRBJ2-1, with TRBD1 as a possible D gene (6 bases). The specimen was CD8+ T cells sorted from PBMCs, collected 10 to 11 days after the first yellow fever vaccination. The CDR3 is CASSAGQTNEQFF. In DNA form, the CDR3 reads TGTGCCAGCAGCGCCGGACAGACGAATGAGCAGTTCTTC.